The present T cell receptor (beta chain) was sequenced within a study of T cells in Graves' hyperthyroidism and ophthalmopathy. Broader study findings: Blood also showed most of the thyroid clonotypes that were expanded above 0.001.

This clonotype was observed at least ten times. What it recognizes is unknown. CDR1 is ENHRY, CDR2 SYGVKD, per germline. The V and J ends lost 6 bases and 1 base respectively, with 9 bases between them. The CDR3 loop spans 13 amino acids. Patients aged 18 to 65 had newly diagnosed hyperthyroidism of under 2 months' duration. Together with thyroid ultrasound, orbital computed tomography, serum thyroxine and TRAb, clinical symptoms were used for diagnoses. Amplified regions were TCR beta CDR3 sequences from RNA transcripts. When the TCR CDR3 underwent first-round RT-PCR, the HTBI primer set was used. TCRdb re-called the multiplex PCR reads through MiXCR, storing one row per CDR3 protein. The table shows 500,000 to 600,000 distinct CDR3 sequences, with under 60% occurring only once.

Sequencing was carried out using peripheral blood or thyroid tissue (not recorded which). The receptor comes from a woman aged 18 to 35 with Graves' hyperthyroidism. This chain connects TRBV10-3 to TRBJ1-1, with D possibly matching TRBD1 (6 bases). The CDR3 here is CAISRDKNTEAFF. As DNA, the CDR3 is TGTGCCATCAGCCGGGACAAGAACACTGAAGCTTTCTTT.